One and the same sample provided the 18 T cell receptor beta chains below, sequenced in a study of early T cells in non-severe SARS-CoV-2 infection. TCRdb passed the 5' RACE reads through MiXCR, listing each CDR3 protein once. Of tens of thousands of distinct CDR3 sequences listed, around 12% were seen once; the top ten hold 4.8%. Sequenced material: whole blood. The receptors were sampled from an adult who was a healthcare worker with PCR-confirmed SARS-CoV-2 infection or an uninfected control (not recorded which).

The V call is TRBV6-5, the J call TRBJ1-3; D is unresolved. Trimming stripped 0 bases from V and 2 bases from J, with 20 bases between. Germline CDR1 MNHEY, CDR2 SVGAGI. The length of the CDR3 is 19 residues. The CDR3 loop reads CASSYSTLWPLGAGNTIYF. CDR3 bases: TGTGCCAGCAGTTACTCCACCTTATGGCCGCTCGGGGCTGGAAACACCATATATTTT.

This clonotype came up many times. This chain links TRBV18 with TRBJ2-3; 7 nucleotides match TRBD2. V shed 1 base, J shed 2 bases, and the junction held 21 bases outside the gene matches. CDR3 length: 21 residues. CDR1 KGHSH and CDR2 LQKENI come from the germline V gene. CDR3 sequence (DNA): TGTGCCAGCTCACCACGGTTCTTTTCGTCATCTAGCGGTCTTCACACAGATACGCAGTATTTT. Translated: CASSPRFFSSSSGLHTDTQYF. Filled out from reference TRBV18 and TRBJ2-3, the complete variable domain reads NAGVMQNPRHLVRRRGQEARLRCSPMKGHSHVYWYRQLPEEGLKFMVYLQKENIIDESGMPKERFSAEFPKEGPSILRIQQVVRGDSAAYFCASSPRFFSSSSGLHTDTQYFGPGTRLTVL.

This clonotype has just a few counts. This chain joins TRBV12-5 and TRBJ1-1; D gene ambiguous. The V end was cut by 6 bases, the J end by 2 bases, with 4 bases between. The CDR3 has 11 amino acids. Germline V CDR1 and CDR2: LGHNT, FRNRAP. The DNA for the CDR3 is TGTGCTAGTGGAGTTAACACTGAAGCTTTCTTT. This sequence encodes CASGVNTEAFF.

The chain carries TRBV9 and TRBJ2-1; D may be TRBD2 (5 bases). The length of the CDR3 is 12 residues. V dropped 4 bases and J dropped 4 bases, with 6 bases sitting between them. CDR1 is SGDLS and CDR2 is YYNGEE in the germline V gene. Written as DNA, the CDR3 is TGTGCCAGCAGCCCGGGATACAATGAGCAGTTCTTC. Protein: CASSPGYNEQFF.

The chain is built from TRBV6-6 and TRBJ2-3, with TRBD2 matching over 7 bases. Germline lookup yields CDR1 MNHNY and CDR2 SVGAGI (reference sequence). The trim removed 4 bases at V and 2 bases at J, leaving 6 bases unmatched. The CDR3 is 15 amino acids. The DNA of the CDR3 is TGTGCCAGCAGTTCACCGGGACTAAACACAGATACGCAGTATTTT. Protein sequence: CASSSPGLNTDTQYF.

The rearrangement joins TRBV12-3 or TRBV12-4 to TRBJ2-7; 7 bases line up with TRBD1. V was pared by 6 bases and J by 5 bases, with 13 bases of the junction left unmatched. There are 15 residues in the CDR3. CDR3 bases: TGTGCCAGCAGCTCGTCAGGGGGTTTGTACGACGAGCAGTACTTC. This gives the protein CASSSSGGLYDEQYF.

This clonotype has more than one count but fewer than ten. This chain's CDR3 is CASSTLGTSGGDTQYF. The CDR3 nucleotides read TGCGCCAGCAGCACACTCGGGACTAGCGGAGGGGATACGCAGTATTTT. This chain connects TRBV5-1 to TRBJ2-3; 11 bases line up with TRBD2. The CDR3 covers 16 residues. Germline V gene lookup returns CDR1 SGHRS and CDR2 YFSETQ. V trimming: 4 bases; J trimming: 6 bases; junction bases outside the gene matches: 10.

This clonotype was counted between two and nine times. The gene calls are TRBV18 and TRBJ2-5; D unclear. The V end lost 6 bases, the J end lost 1 base, and 6 bases lay between the germline ends. The length of the CDR3 is 12 residues. The germline V gene encodes CDR1 KGHSH and CDR2 LQKENI. The CDR3 sequence is CASSGFQETQYF. The CDR3, as DNA: TGTGCCAGCTCGGGGTTCCAAGAGACCCAGTACTTC.

This clonotype was observed a few times. The rearrangement uses TRBV20-1 and TRBJ2-3, with 9 bases lining up with TRBD2. Germline assignment: CDR1 DFQATT and CDR2 SNEGSKA (reference sequence). The CDR3 loop spans 16 amino acids. The trim removed 1 base at V and 5 bases at J, leaving 10 bases unmatched. The CDR3 loop is CSARATSPAGGDTQYF. In DNA form, the CDR3 reads TGCAGTGCTAGAGCAACCTCCCCAGCGGGAGGAGATACGCAGTATTTT.

This clonotype was counted between two and nine times. The CDR3 region is CASSLGLFTDTQYF. Written as DNA, the CDR3 is TGTGCCAGCAGCTTGGGTCTATTTACAGATACGCAGTATTTT. The chain combines TRBV7-3 with TRBJ2-3, with D uncertain. In germline, CDR1 is SGHTA, CDR2 FQGTGA. The V and J ends lost 3 bases and 3 bases respectively, with 10 bases between them. The CDR3 has 14 residues.

The chain combines TRBV28 with TRBJ1-2; D is uncertain. Germline CDR1 reads MDHEN; CDR2 reads SYDVKM. V lost 6 bases and J 5 bases, leaving 10 bases between the germline ends. The CDR3 contains 12 residues. This CDR3 is CASSLSRYGYTF. The CDR3, as DNA: TGTGCCAGCAGCTTAAGCCGGTATGGCTACACCTTC.

This clonotype was observed a few times. This chain connects TRBV5-4 to TRBJ2-2; 9 bases align to TRBD2. Germline CDR1 and CDR2: SGHNT and YYREEE (reference sequence). Trimming cost V 0 bases and J 7 bases; bases outside gene matches: 13. The CDR3 totals 18 residues. CDR3 in amino acids: CASSLEGREGPSLGELFF. The CDR3 DNA follows: TGTGCCAGCAGCTTGGAGGGGCGGGAGGGCCCGTCTCTCGGGGAGCTGTTTTTT.

This clonotype has a handful of counts. CDR3 sequence: CASSYGQRQETQYF. CDR3 DNA sequence: TGTGCCAGCAGTTACGGGCAGCGACAAGAGACCCAGTACTTC. This chain joins TRBV6-6 and TRBJ2-5, with unresolved D. CDR3 length: 14 amino acids. CDR1 is MNHNY, CDR2 SVGAGI, per germline (reference sequence). With 2 bases removed from V and 2 bases from J, the gap between germline ends came to 9 bases.

There are a few counts of this clonotype. The V and J genes are TRBV7-2 and TRBJ2-2, with D perhaps matching TRBD2 (6 bases). V lost 5 bases and J 0 bases, leaving 13 bases between the germline ends. Per the germline V gene, CDR1 is SGHTA and CDR2 is FQGNSA. The CDR3 loop spans 16 amino acids. Written as DNA, the CDR3 is TGTGCCAGCAGCCCCATTGGAGGGCCGAACACCGGGGAGCTGTTTTTT. This gives the protein CASSPIGGPNTGELFF.

The gene calls are TRBV12-3 or TRBV12-4 and TRBJ2-2; 7 nucleotides agree with TRBD1. The V gene end was trimmed by 5 bases and the J gene end by 0 bases; junction bases not matched to a gene: 3. The CDR3 loop spans 15 amino acids. The chain's CDR3 is CASSRQGSNTGELFF. CDR3 in DNA: TGTGCCAGCAGTCGACAGGGTTCGAACACCGGGGAGCTGTTTTTT.

The V gene is TRBV29-1, the J gene TRBJ2-2; TRBD1 might be the D (5 bases). The CDR3 extends over 13 amino acids. The germline V gene has CDR1 SQVTM and CDR2 ANQGSEA. The V and J ends lost 0 bases and 7 bases respectively, with 9 bases between them. The CDR3 coding sequence is TGCAGCGTTGAAGATCTGACAGACGGGGAGCTGTTTTTT. Its protein is CSVEDLTDGELFF.

At least ten counts were recorded for this clonotype. This chain connects TRBV20-1 to TRBJ2-7; TRBD2 agrees at 10 bases. The CDR3 has 15 residues. V dropped 2 bases and J dropped 0; count of bases not matched to a gene: 4. The V gene's germline CDR1 is DFQATT and CDR2 SNEGSKA (reference sequence). This CDR3 reads CSARLAGDSSYEQYF. DNA for the CDR3: TGCAGTGCTAGACTAGCGGGGGACTCCTCCTACGAGCAGTACTTC.

This clonotype showed up just a few times. The rearrangement uses TRBV7-8 and TRBJ1-1; D is possibly TRBD1 (5 bases). Germline V gene data show CDR1 as SGHVS and CDR2 as FQNEAQ. V was shortened by 3 bases and J by 5 bases, with 16 bases between the two germline ends. The CDR3 has 15 amino acids. The CDR3 region is CASSLGRRLGTEAFF. The CDR3 DNA is TGTGCCAGCAGCTTGGGACGGCGTCTGGGAACTGAAGCTTTCTTT.